This T cell receptor beta chain was obtained from a study of blood T cell repertoires in COVID-19. Using immunoSEQ multiplex PCR, the repertoire was profiled, and TCRdb retains in-frame clones only, with some absent. The profile covers fewer than 600,000 clones, with roughly nine tenths appearing a single time and 0.7% to 1% taken by the ten largest. This clonotype was obtained from a man younger than 30 with COVID-19, enrolled during active disease. Sequencing was done on a sample of peripheral blood.

The CDR3 is CASSLDSPGAEQYF. CDR3 sequence (DNA): TGTGCCAGCAGCTTAGACTCTCCAGGGGCCGAGCAGTACTTC. The rearrangement joins TRBV7-2 to TRBJ2-7; D is perhaps TRBD1 (6 bases). This CDR3 is built from 14 residues. The germline V gene encodes CDR1 SGHTA and CDR2 FQGNSA. V shed 1 base and J shed 6 bases, with 13 bases lying between them.